The 29 T cell receptor beta chains listed next were all sequenced from one sample in a study of T cells in Graves' hyperthyroidism and ophthalmopathy. RNA transcripts provided the source from which TCR beta CDR3 regions were amplified. The TCR CDR3 was amplified in a first-round RT-PCR using the HTBI primer set. TCRdb independently ran MiXCR on the multiplex PCR reads; one entry per CDR3 protein. There are approximately 740,000 distinct CDR3 sequences in the sample; 14% occur only once, and roughly 10% lies in the top ten. Sequencing was performed on blood. Receptors were obtained from a woman under 30 with Graves' hyperthyroidism.

This clonotype has just a few counts. The chain links TRBV7-9 to TRBJ2-2; 7 nucleotides match TRBD1. J was trimmed by 4 bases and V by 5 bases; bases with no gene match: 4. The CDR3 loop spans 14 amino acids. Germline V gene data show CDR1 as SEHNR and CDR2 as FQNEAQ (reference sequence). CDR3 DNA sequence: TGTGCCAGCAGCATTCGACAGGGCACCGGGGAGCTGTTTTTT. It yields the protein CASSIRQGTGELFF. Complete variable domain (other parts from reference TRBV7-9 and TRBJ2-2): DTGVSQNPRHKITKRGQNVTFRCDPISEHNRLYWYRQTLGQGPEFLTYFQNEAQLEKSRLLSDRFSAERPKGSFSTLEIQRTEQGDSAMYLCASSIRQGTGELFFGEGSRLTVL.

This chain joins TRBV14 and TRBJ2-3; 10 positions agree with TRBD1. Trimming took 2 bases from V and 0 from J; bases not matched to a gene: 23. The CDR3 runs to 23 residues. The germline V gene encodes CDR1 SGHDN and CDR2 FVKESK. The CDR3 sequence: CASSQITGTGDSAGRESTDTQYF. CDR3 DNA sequence: TGTGCCAGCAGCCAAATAACCGGGACAGGGGATTCAGCTGGTCGGGAAAGCACAGATACGCAGTATTTT.

This clonotype occurred many times. The rearrangement joins TRBV30 to TRBJ2-1, with D hard to call. CDR3 size: 14 residues. The V end was cut by 4 bases, the J end by 5 bases, with 15 bases between. The germline V gene encodes CDR1 GTSNPN and CDR2 SVGIG (reference sequence). The chain's CDR3 is CAWKLRQRDNEQFF. The CDR3 DNA follows: TGTGCCTGGAAATTAAGGCAGAGAGACAATGAGCAGTTCTTC. The whole variable domain, filled in from reference TRBV30 and TRBJ2-1, reads SQTIHQWPATLVQPVGSPLSLECTVEGTSNPNLYWYRQAAGRGLQLLFYSVGIGQISSEVPQNLSASRPQDRQFILSSKKLLLSDSGFYLCAWKLRQRDNEQFFGPGTRLTVL.

In this sample, this clonotype turned up many times. V gene TRBV3-1 combines with J gene TRBJ2-5; no clear D. CDR3 length: 13 residues. The V gene's germline CDR1 is LGHDT and CDR2 YNNKEL (reference sequence). Trimming pared 1 base from V and 3 bases from J, leaving 6 bases between. CDR3 loop: CASSQGTKETQYF. CDR3 bases: TGTGCCAGCAGCCAAGGCACCAAAGAGACCCAGTACTTC.

The DNA of the CDR3 is TGTGCCAGCAGTAAAGGGAGGATTCGGGACACCGGGGAGCTGTTTTTT. Its protein product is CASSKGRIRDTGELFF. The chain carries TRBV6-1 and TRBJ2-2; possible D gene TRBD2, 6 bases. V lost 5 bases, J lost 3 bases, and 16 bases lay in between. The CDR3 totals 16 residues. CDR1 is MNHNS, CDR2 SASEGT, per germline.

The chain has TRBV19 and TRBJ2-1; no clear D. The germline CDR1 and CDR2 sequences are LNHDA and SQIVND (reference sequence). Trimming removed 10 bases from V and 15 bases from J, with 22 bases in between. This CDR3 is 12 amino acids long. CDR3 bases: TGTGCCACTAAAGGGCAGTTGGGGTCAAGGTTCTTC. Translated: CATKGQLGSRFF.

This clonotype was counted many times. The chain recombines TRBV7-2 with TRBJ2-7; 12 bases fit TRBD2. This CDR3 is built from 15 residues. V shed 3 bases and J 5 bases; nucleotides not matched to a gene: 5. Germline V gives CDR1 SGHTA, CDR2 FQGNSA. This chain's CDR3 is CASSFLAGGPHEQYF. The CDR3 DNA reads TGTGCCAGCAGCTTCCTAGCGGGAGGGCCCCACGAGCAGTACTTC. Full variable domain (missing parts from reference TRBV7-2 and TRBJ2-7): GAGVSQSPSNKVTEKGKDVELRCDPISGHTALYWYRQSLGQGLEFLIYFQGNSAPDKSGLPSDRFSAERTGGSVSTLTIQRTQQEDSAVYLCASSFLAGGPHEQYFGPGTRLTVT.

This clonotype was recorded at least ten times. The chain combines TRBV24-1 with TRBJ2-1, with TRBD2 matching 8 bases. The junction had 15 bases not matched to a gene; V was cut back by 12 bases and J by 6 bases. Germline-derived CDR1 and CDR2 are KGHDR and SFDVKD. CDR3 size: 15 residues. The DNA for the CDR3 is TGTGCCGTGGGCCTTGGCGGGAGGCCTGGCAATGAGCAGTTCTTC. Its translation is CAVGLGGRPGNEQFF.

In its sample, this clonotype was seen many times. The chain couples TRBV4-1 to TRBJ2-2, with 9 bases aligning to TRBD1. This CDR3 comprises 17 residues. CDR1 and CDR2 from the germline V gene are MGHRA and YSYEKL. The V and J ends lost 1 base and 3 bases, in that order; junction bases with no gene match: 6. The CDR3 bases are TGCGCCAGCAGCCAAGGACCCGGGACAGGGTACACCGGGGAGCTGTTTTTT. This sequence encodes CASSQGPGTGYTGELFF.

This clonotype has ten or more counts. V is TRBV6-1 and J is TRBJ2-7; the D is unclear. This CDR3 spans 15 amino acids. Germline CDR1 reads MNHNS; CDR2 reads SASEGT. V lost 2 bases, J lost 4 bases, and 15 bases lay in between. DNA of the CDR3: TGTGCCAGCAGTGAATCTCCTGGGGTAGGGTACGAGCAGTACTTC. Protein sequence: CASSESPGVGYEQYF.

This clonotype was detected only a few times. This sequence joins TRBV6-5 and TRBJ2-7; D unclear. Germline V gene lookup returns CDR1 MNHEY and CDR2 SVGAGI. Trimming took off 0 bases at V and 2 bases at J, with 14 bases between the two ends. The CDR3 runs to 16 residues. DNA of the CDR3: TGTGCCAGCAGTTACTCGAATCGTCAGGCTACCTACGAGCAGTACTTC. This translates into CASSYSNRQATYEQYF.

This clonotype was seen repeatedly, ten times or more. The gene calls are TRBV20-1 and TRBJ1-1; D gene uncertain. This CDR3 is 11 amino acids long. Germline values: CDR1 DFQATT, CDR2 SNEGSKA (reference sequence). V was pared by 3 bases and J by 8 bases, with 10 bases between. The CDR3 loop is CSASLDGEAFF. DNA of the CDR3: TGCAGTGCTAGCTTGGACGGCGAAGCTTTCTTT.

The rearrangement joins TRBV29-1 to TRBJ1-2, with D perhaps TRBD1 (5 bases). The CDR3 totals 14 residues. Between the trimmed V and J ends, which lost 5 bases and 1 base, there was a span of 14 bases. Germline V gives CDR1 SQVTM, CDR2 ANQGSEA. CDR3 protein: CSVKLRGGNYGYTF. Written as DNA, the CDR3 is TGCAGCGTTAAATTACGTGGGGGTAACTATGGCTACACCTTC.

Ten or more counts support this clonotype. The chain employs TRBV30 and TRBJ1-1; TRBD1 agrees at 8 bases. Germline V lookup: CDR1 GTSNPN, CDR2 SVGIG (reference sequence). V trimming: 2 bases; J trimming: 9 bases; junction bases outside the gene matches: 11. The CDR3 sequence is 14 residues long. CDR3 sequence: CAWSSPDRDPKAFF. In DNA, the CDR3 is TGTGCCTGGAGTTCCCCGGACAGGGACCCCAAAGCTTTCTTT.

About this clonotype itself: This clone may be a read error of a much larger clone one base away. This chain joins TRBV30 and TRBJ1-5; no definite D call. This CDR3 contains 13 residues. Germline CDR1 GTSNPN, CDR2 SVGIG (reference sequence). Trimming took 5 bases from V and 6 from J, leaving 14 bases between them. The CDR3 here is CAWDTRWGQPQHF. CDR3 nucleotides: TGTGCCTGGGATACAAGGTGGGGTCAGCCCCAGCATTTT.

The V call is TRBV6-2 or TRBV6-3, the J call TRBJ1-4, with D possibly TRBD1 on 5 matching bases. V was trimmed by 5 bases and J by 8 bases, leaving 18 bases between them. The CDR3 length is 15 residues. Germline assignment: CDR1 MNHEY and CDR2 SVGEGT. CDR3 residues: CASSRTRGGLEKLFF. CDR3 DNA sequence: TGTGCCAGCAGTCGAACAAGGGGAGGTTTGGAAAAACTGTTTTTT.

This clonotype was counted only a few times. The chain employs TRBV29-1 and TRBJ2-7, with no clear D. CDR1 is SQVTM and CDR2 is ANQGSEA in the germline V gene. The length of the CDR3 is 13 residues. The V gene lost 4 bases and the J gene lost 0 bases, with 10 bases spanning the gap. In DNA form, the CDR3 reads TGCAGCGTTGTCGAGGTATTCTCCTACGAGCAGTACTTC. Translated: CSVVEVFSYEQYF.

This clonotype was observed many times. J is TRBJ2-7 and V is TRBV18; either TRBD1 or TRBD2 may supply D (5 bases each). The V end lost 2 bases, the J end lost 3 bases, and 8 bases lay between the germline ends. The CDR3 covers 13 residues. Germline V gene sequence: CDR1 KGHSH, CDR2 LQKENI. The chain's CDR3 is CASSPGDLYEQYF. The CDR3 DNA sequence: TGTGCCAGCTCACCAGGGGACCTCTACGAGCAGTACTTC.

The rearrangement uses TRBV14 and TRBJ2-1, with D perhaps TRBD1 or TRBD2 (5 bases each). CDR3 size: 16 residues. V lost 4 bases to trimming and J lost 2 bases, with 15 bases between them. Germline assignment: CDR1 SGHDN and CDR2 FVKESK. Written as DNA, the CDR3 is TGTGCCAGCAGCCCCCTGGGGGAGACCACCTACAATGAGCAGTTCTTC. Protein: CASSPLGETTYNEQFF.

This clonotype has ten or more counts. This chain connects TRBV2 to TRBJ1-1, with a possible D match to TRBD1 (6 bases). V lost 8 bases, J lost 1 base, and 14 bases lay in between. This CDR3 comprises 14 residues. CDR1 SNHLY and CDR2 FYNNEI come from the germline V gene. The CDR3 loop is CASGSPGQNTEAFF. The CDR3 region has the DNA TGTGCCAGCGGAAGTCCGGGACAGAACACTGAAGCTTTCTTT.

V usage is TRBV10-2 and J usage is TRBJ1-2; D is possibly TRBD1 (5 bases). V was clipped by 2 bases and J by 10 bases, with 11 bases between them. CDR1 is WSHSY and CDR2 is SAAADI in the germline V gene. The CDR3 length is 12 residues. The CDR3 here is CASSELYRPYTF. CDR3 coding DNA: TGCGCCAGCAGTGAGCTGTACAGGCCCTACACCTTC.

This clonotype was recorded many times. The V call is TRBV6-5, the J call TRBJ1-4, with 7 bases aligning to TRBD1. The length of the CDR3 is 17 residues. Germline assignment: CDR1 MNHEY and CDR2 SVGAGI. J was trimmed by 8 bases and V by 2 bases; bases with no gene match: 14. CDR3 DNA sequence: TGTGCCAGCAGTTACCGCCGTAGCAACAGGGGCGGAGAAAAACTGTTTTTT. Translated: CASSYRRSNRGGEKLFF.

This clonotype has ten or more counts. The CDR3 region has the DNA TGTGCCAGCAGGTCGCCTTCCGGACAGATTAATGAAAAACTGTTTTTT. Amino acids: CASRSPSGQINEKLFF. This rearrangement joins TRBV5-5 to TRBJ1-4; D possibly corresponds to TRBD1 (6 bases). The CDR3 consists of 16 residues. CDR1 is SGHKS and CDR2 is YYEKEE in the germline V gene (reference sequence). Trimming stripped 5 bases from V and 4 bases from J, with 18 bases between.

This clonotype was recorded a few times. The chain has TRBV19 and TRBJ1-1, with 8 bases fitting TRBD1. With 3 bases clipped from V and 10 bases from J, the junction kept 13 bases outside the gene matches. This CDR3 has 15 residues. CDR1 and CDR2 from the germline V gene are LNHDA and SQIVND (reference sequence). Here the CDR3 DNA reads TGTGCCAGTAGTATGGGCTTTTTCGGCAGGGGGCGAGCTTTCTTT. Translating it yields CASSMGFFGRGRAFF.

CDR3 sequence reads: CASSALLAGGRYNEQFF. The DNA for the CDR3 is TGCGCCAGCAGCGCCCTCCTAGCGGGAGGGAGGTACAATGAGCAGTTCTTC. The rearrangement joins TRBV5-1 to TRBJ2-1; 12 bases line up with TRBD2. CDR3 size: 17 residues. Germline CDR1 is SGHRS and CDR2 is YFSETQ. The junction had 9 bases not matched to a gene; V was cut back by 4 bases and J by 4 bases.

The chain joins TRBV11-2 to TRBJ2-2, with 8 bases aligning to TRBD2. Germline V CDR1 and CDR2: SGHAT, FQNNGV. After removal of 4 bases from V and 4 bases from J, the junction contained 2 bases not matched to a gene. There are 14 residues in the CDR3. The CDR3 reads CASSSAGVTGELFF. The CDR3 nucleotides are TGTGCCAGCAGCTCAGCGGGGGTCACCGGGGAGCTGTTTTTT.

The gene calls are TRBV10-2 and TRBJ2-3, with D possibly matching TRBD2 (6 bases). Trimming shortened V by 0 bases and J by 1 base, and 8 bases separated the two germline ends. The CDR3 is made up of 15 amino acids. Germline CDR1 is WSHSY and CDR2 is SAAADI. CDR3 DNA: TGCGCCAGCAGTGAGTCGCCTAGCGGCACAGATACGCAGTATTTT. This translates into CASSESPSGTDTQYF.

This clonotype was detected ten times or more. DNA for the CDR3: TGTGCCAGCAGCTCCACACACGGGGATACGCAGTATTTT. Its protein is CASSSTHGDTQYF. The gene calls are TRBV7-8 and TRBJ2-3; D gene unclear. This CDR3 has 13 residues. The V gene's germline CDR1 is SGHVS and CDR2 FQNEAQ. Trimming removed 4 bases from V and 6 bases from J, with 11 bases in between.

This clonotype was found a few times. Compared with germline, one end of the junction differs, possibly owing to a read error. The genes are TRBV20-1 and TRBJ1-1, with D possibly TRBD1 on 5 matching bases. Per germline, CDR1 DFQATT and CDR2 SNEGSKA (reference sequence). The length of the CDR3 is 12 residues. The CDR3 region has the DNA TGCAGTGCTAGCCAGGGAGGAACTGGAGCTTTCTTT. Translated, it gives CSASQGGTGAFF.